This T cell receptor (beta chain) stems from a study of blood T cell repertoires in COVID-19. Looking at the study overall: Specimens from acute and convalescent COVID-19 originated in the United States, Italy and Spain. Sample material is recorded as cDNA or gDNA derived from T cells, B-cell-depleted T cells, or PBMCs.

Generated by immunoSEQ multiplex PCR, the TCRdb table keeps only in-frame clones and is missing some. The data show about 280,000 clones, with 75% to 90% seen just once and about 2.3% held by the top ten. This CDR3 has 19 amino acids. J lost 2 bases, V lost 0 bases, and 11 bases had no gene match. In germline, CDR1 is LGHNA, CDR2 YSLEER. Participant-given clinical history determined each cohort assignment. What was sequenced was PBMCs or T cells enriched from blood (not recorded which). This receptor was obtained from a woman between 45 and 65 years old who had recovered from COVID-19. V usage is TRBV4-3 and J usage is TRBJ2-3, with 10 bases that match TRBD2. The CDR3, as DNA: TGCGCCAGCAGCCAAGATAGGGTAGCGGGAGGATATTACACAGATACGCAGTATTTT. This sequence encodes CASSQDRVAGGYYTDTQYF.